These T cell receptor beta chains were read from a single sample in a study of blood T cell repertoires in COVID-19. Only in-frame clones appear in the TCRdb table, and some are missing; sequencing was by immunoSEQ multiplex PCR. The sample consists of 65,000 to 75,000 clones, about 91% of them appearing once. Sequenced sample: peripheral blood. Source of these receptors: a human donor with active COVID-19. The donor label of this sample is uncertain. CDR3s include the opening cysteine and the closing phenylalanine or tryptophan. A D gene is named only where the DNA matches it firmly. Not all rows give a size; the values are once, few, many and, for expanded clones, a class.

size | J | D | V | DNA | CDR3
NA | TRBJ1-6 | TRBD1 | TRBV15 | TGTGCCACCAGCAGAGGTCCCGGGACAGGTTTTTCGAATTCACCCCTCCACTTT | CATSRGPGTGFSNSPLHF
NA | TRBJ2-1 | NA | TRBV18 | TGTGCCAGCTCACCAGACAGTTACAATGAGCAGTTCTTC | CASSPDSYNEQFF
NA | TRBJ2-1 | NA | TRBV11-3 | TGTGCCAGCAGCTTCTATGGGGGCGCCCACAATGAGCAGTTCTTC | CASSFYGGAHNEQFF
NA | TRBJ2-1 | TRBD1 | TRBV9 | TGTGCCAGCAGCGCTTTGGGACAGAGAGCTAATGAGCAGTTCTTC | CASSALGQRANEQFF
NA | TRBJ2-3 | NA | TRBV5-4 | TGTGCCAGCAGCTTGTCGCAGAGCACAGATACGCAGTATTTT | CASSLSQSTDTQYF
NA | TRBJ2-5 | NA | TRBV9 | TGTGCCAGCAGCGTAAGCTACGCGGGGGAGACCCAGTACTTC | CASSVSYAGETQYF
NA | TRBJ2-7 | TRBD2 | TRBV29-1 | TGCAGCGTCCCAACTAGCGTGCCCTACGAGCAGTACTTC | CSVPTSVPYEQYF
NA | TRBJ2-7 | NA | TRBV9 | TGTGCCAGCAGCCCAAAACAGGTAACCTACGAGCAGTACTTC | CASSPKQVTYEQYF
NA | TRBJ2-7 | NA | TRBV4-3 | TGCGCCAGCAGCCAAGATCTCGGCCGGAGCGAGCAGTACTTC | CASSQDLGRSEQYF
once | TRBJ1-3 | TRBD1 | TRBV7-2 | TGTGCCAGCAGCCTCGGACAGGGCTACACCATATATTTT | CASSLGQGYTIYF
NA | TRBJ2-5 | TRBD1 | TRBV5-4 | TGTGCCAGCAGCCACAGACAGGGGCACCTCTCGGAGACCCAGTACTTC | CASSHRQGHLSETQYF
NA | TRBJ2-4 | TRBD1 | TRBV2 | TGTGCCAGCAGTCCGAGACAGGGGGTGGGAAACATTCAGTACTTC | CASSPRQGVGNIQYF
NA | TRBJ1-6 | NA | TRBV7-9 | TGTGCCAGCAGCTCCAGCCAGGGCCGTAATTCACCCCTCCACTTT | CASSSSQGRNSPLHF
NA | TRBJ2-7 | NA | TRBV27 | TGTGCCAGCAGTCTGACTTGGAGCTCCTACGAGCAGTACTTC | CASSLTWSSYEQYF
NA | TRBJ2-7 | NA | TRBV4-3 | TGCGCCAGCAGCCAAGATAGGGGCAGCTCCTACGAGCAGTACTTC | CASSQDRGSSYEQYF
NA | TRBJ2-1 | NA | TRBV5-4 | TGTGCCTTTCAAACCTCAGGGGTCGAGCAGTTCTTC | CAFQTSGVEQFF
NA | TRBJ2-7 | NA | TRBV19 | TGTGCCAGTAGTATCGGACAGACCCTACCCTACGAGCAGTACTTC | CASSIGQTLPYEQYF
NA | TRBJ2-4 | NA | TRBV24-1 | TGTGCCACCGCCGCCGAGAAAGCCAAAAACATTCAGTACTTC | CATAAEKAKNIQYF
NA | TRBJ2-5 | NA | TRBV5-1 | TGCGCCAGCAGCGCCCAGCAGGGTGGGGAGACCCAGTACTTC | CASSAQQGGETQYF
once | TRBJ2-1 | TRBD1 | TRBV11-3 | TGTGCCAGCAGCTTAGGACAGGGCGATGAGCAGTTCTTC | CASSLGQGDEQFF
NA | TRBJ2-6 | TRBD2 | TRBV24-1 | TGTGCCACCAGTGACAGGACTAGCGTGGCTGGGGCCAACGTCCTGACTTTC | CATSDRTSVAGANVLTF
NA | TRBJ1-1 | NA | TRBV29-1 | TGCAGCGTTGTCGGGACTGAAGCTTTCTTT | CSVVGTEAFF
NA | TRBJ1-5 | TRBD1 | TRBV6-5 | TGTGCCAGCAGAGACAGGGGTGGGTATCAGCCCCAGCATTTT | CASRDRGGYQPQHF
NA | TRBJ2-3 | TRBD2 | TRBV11-2 | TGTGCCAGCAGCTTAGGTCCAGCGGGAGGCACAGATACGCAGTATTTT | CASSLGPAGGTDTQYF
few | TRBJ2-7 | TRBD1 | TRBV9 | TGTGCCAGCAGCAGAGGGACAGGGTACGAGCAGTACTTC | CASSRGTGYEQYF
NA | TRBJ2-1 | TRBD2 | TRBV6-5 | TGTGCCAGCAGTTACTCGGGACTAGCGGGAAATGAGCAGTTCTTC | CASSYSGLAGNEQFF